The present entry profiles one T cell receptor (beta chain) with its context. The target antigen is unknown. The sample is drawn from a study of graft-versus-host responses after intestinal transplantation. At the level of the study: Each patient got anti-thymocyte globulin induction, then tacrolimus and steroids for two to four years. Regarding the study as a whole: Allografts of one patient group, those with graft-donor T cell macrochimerism, had high graft-versus-host to host-versus-graft clonal ratios. Detected in recipient marrow were GvH clones, some of which were first observed in ileum or blood. There was an association between peak levels of circulating GvH clones and early post-transplant HvG declines.

The CDR3 covers 12 residues. Produced via immunoSEQ multiplex PCR; TCRdb's table is partial and in-frame only. This table holds some 24,000 clones, 70% to 90% found once. The chain uses TRBV12-2 and TRBJ2-3; TRBD1, the D gene given by the table, was not confirmed from the DNA. TRBV12-2 is classified as a pseudogene. This receptor was obtained from a human patient who received an intestinal transplant, so some T cells may come from the graft donor. Sample: PBMCs, taken approximately 450 days after intestinal transplant. This CDR3 reads CASRLQADTQYF. The CDR3 nucleotides are TGTGCAAGTCGCTTACAGGCAGATACGCAGTATTTT.